The clone carrying this T cell receptor beta chain was observed many times. This CDR3 spans 11 amino acids. V was trimmed by 7 bases and J by 7 bases, leaving 14 bases between them. Germline V gene sequence: CDR1 SQVTM, CDR2 ANQGSEA. There were TCR beta CDR3 regions amplified from RNA transcripts. TCR CDR3 underwent first-round RT-PCR with the HTBI primer set. Each CDR3 protein is one row after TCRdb ran MiXCR on the multiplex PCR reads. The table includes about 110,000 distinct CDR3 sequences, 16% detected once. This sample is drawn from a study of T cells in Graves' hyperthyroidism and ophthalmopathy.

This TCR derives from a woman aged 45 to 65 with Graves' hyperthyroidism. Sequenced input: blood. The rearrangement joins TRBV29-1 to TRBJ2-7; no clear D. The CDR3 DNA follows: TGCAGCGGGCAGAGCTTGGGGGAGCAGTACTTC. Its translation is CSGQSLGEQYF.